These 23 T cell receptor beta chains were sequenced from one sample in a study of control samples from healthy donors and cancer patients (dated by TCRdb to 2020 to 2021). The library came from the immunoSEQ multiplex PCR assay. The immuneACCESS repertoire file appears here via TCRdb, limited to in-frame rearrangements. These files lack a portion of the clones; in checked studies, under half of the deficit traces to unresolved V genes, and the cause of the others is not known. The sample yields 90,000 to 150,000 clones; 70% to 90% were counted once. Jointly, the top ten make up 3% to 4% of the sample. The material sequenced was blood. The receptors derive from a man aged 35 to 55 in good health.

The V gene is TRBV7-2, the J gene TRBJ2-3; D uncertain. The CDR3 is 12 residues long. Germline values: CDR1 SGHTA, CDR2 FQGNSA. V was clipped by 7 bases and J by 2 bases, with 7 bases between them. CDR3 sequence reads: CASKSFTDTQYF. The CDR3 DNA reads TGTGCCAGCAAATCCTTCACAGATACGCAGTATTTT.

The chain carries TRBV11-3 and TRBJ2-7; D is unresolved. The CDR3 contains 14 residues. Germline V CDR1 and CDR2: SGHNT, YENEEA. V was shortened by 5 bases and J by 0 bases, with 11 bases between the two germline ends. CDR3 bases: TGTGCCAGCAGCCCACGAGAGAGCTCCTACGAGCAGTACTTC. Its protein product is CASSPRESSYEQYF.

This clone was detected once. V usage is TRBV5-4 and J usage is TRBJ2-5, with D possibly being TRBD1 (5 bases). CDR3 length: 14 amino acids. CDR1 and CDR2 from the germline V gene are SGHNT and YYREEE (reference sequence). Trimming pared 4 bases from V and 4 bases from J, leaving 14 bases between. CDR3 nucleotides: TGTGCCAGCAGCGGCAGGGATCAGGGAGAGACCCAGTACTTC. Protein product: CASSGRDQGETQYF.

This clone was detected only once. The chain recombines TRBV5-1 with TRBJ2-7; D is unresolved. V shed 5 bases and J shed 4 bases, with 10 bases lying between them. The CDR3 spans 12 residues. The germline V gene has CDR1 SGHRS and CDR2 YFSETQ. Written as DNA, the CDR3 is TGCGCCAGCAGATCTGGACCGTACGAGCAGTACTTC. Its protein product is CASRSGPYEQYF.

J is TRBJ1-2 and V is TRBV14, with 7 bases that match TRBD1. With 4 bases clipped from V and 8 bases from J, the junction kept 7 bases outside the gene matches. The V gene's germline CDR1 is SGHDN and CDR2 FVKESK. The CDR3 length is 13 residues. The CDR3 nucleotides are TGTGCCAGCAGCCCCAGGACAGGTGGCGGCTACACCTTC. Translating gives CASSPRTGGGYTF.

The chain is built from TRBV2 and TRBJ2-7, with no clear D. The CDR3 length is 14 residues. V gave up 5 bases and J gave up 0 bases, with 11 bases separating them. Germline V gene data show CDR1 as SNHLY and CDR2 as FYNNEI. The CDR3 sequence: CASSFGRSSYEQYF. The CDR3 coding sequence is TGTGCCAGCAGTTTCGGCAGGAGCTCCTACGAGCAGTACTTC.

This clone was seen only once. The chain carries TRBV14 and TRBJ2-7, with D unclear. Germline V CDR1 and CDR2: SGHDN, FVKESK. The CDR3 is 14 residues long. Deletions cut 4 bases from V and 7 bases from J, with 17 bases between. Here the CDR3 reads CASSPTSGRVEQYF. The CDR3 coding sequence is TGTGCCAGCAGCCCTACGTCAGGCAGAGTGGAGCAGTACTTC. Based on the CDR3 plus reference TRBV14 and TRBJ2-7, the full variable domain is EAGVTQFPSHSVIEKGQTVTLRCDPISGHDNLYWYRRVMGKEIKFLLHFVKESKQDESGMPNNRFLAERTGGTYSTLKVQPAELEDSGVYFCASSPTSGRVEQYFGPGTRLTVT.

The chain carries TRBV19 and TRBJ1-6, with 7 bases fitting TRBD1. The CDR3 totals 14 residues. Looked up from germline, CDR1 is LNHDA and CDR2 is SQIVND (reference sequence). Trimming cost V 4 bases and J 7 bases; bases outside gene matches: 4. The CDR3 loop is CASSTGTVNSPLHF. CDR3 in DNA: TGTGCCAGTAGTACCGGGACAGTCAATTCACCCCTCCACTTT.

This clone was seen more than once but under ten times. The chain uses TRBV27 and TRBJ1-5, with 8 bases matching TRBD1. The CDR3 totals 14 residues. Germline V gene sequence: CDR1 MNHEY, CDR2 SMNVEV (reference sequence). Trimming removed 8 bases from V and 6 bases from J; junction bases left unmatched: 9. The CDR3 DNA follows: TGTGCCAGCGGTGGACAGGGCCGGGGTCAGCCCCAGCATTTT. Amino acid sequence: CASGGQGRGQPQHF.

The genes are TRBV30 and TRBJ1-6, with D unclear. Germline-derived CDR1 and CDR2 are GTSNPN and SVGIG (reference sequence). The CDR3 runs 13 residues. The ends were cut back, 2 bases at V and 3 bases at J, with 5 bases in the middle. CDR3 sequence: CAWSPGYNSPLHF. The CDR3 DNA follows: TGTGCCTGGAGTCCGGGCTATAATTCACCCCTCCACTTT.

The chain is built from TRBV7-9 and TRBJ2-5, with 8 bases lining up with TRBD1. The CDR3 sequence is 15 residues long. Germline CDR1 and CDR2: SEHNR and FQNEAQ (reference sequence). V shed 5 bases, J shed 2 bases, and the junction held 7 bases outside the gene matches. The CDR3 loop is CASSPGTGVQETQYF. CDR3 DNA: TGTGCCAGCAGCCCCGGGACAGGAGTTCAAGAGACCCAGTACTTC.

The chain is built from TRBV6-5 and TRBJ1-2, with TRBD1 matching over 7 bases. Germline lookup yields CDR1 MNHEY and CDR2 SVGAGI. This CDR3 has 15 amino acids. With 7 bases clipped from V and 6 bases from J, the junction kept 14 bases outside the gene matches. The CDR3 here is CASTERLGGLDGYTF. Written as DNA, the CDR3 is TGTGCCAGCACCGAGAGACTAGGGGGCCTGGATGGCTACACCTTC.

The chain carries TRBV19 and TRBJ1-4; D ambiguous. CDR3 length: 13 amino acids. From germline, CDR1 is LNHDA and CDR2 SQIVND (reference sequence). Trimming cost V 3 bases and J 8 bases, with 10 bases left between them. The DNA of the CDR3 is TGTGCCAGTAGTATGGTCCGGGTCGAAAAACTGTTTTTT. This codes for CASSMVRVEKLFF.

For this clone: Other DNA sequences within the sample encode an identical CDR3. The rearrangement links TRBV18 to TRBJ1-5, with D unresolved. Germline CDR1 is KGHSH and CDR2 is LQKENI. The CDR3 extends over 12 amino acids. Trimming took 4 bases from V and 4 from J, leaving 5 bases between them. The CDR3 nucleotides are TGTGCCAGCTCACGAGGGAATCAGCCCCAGCATTTT. It encodes CASSRGNQPQHF.

The CDR3 sequence: CASSSGRTHRNEQFF. The DNA of the CDR3 is TGTGCCAGCAGCAGTGGACGGACCCATAGGAATGAGCAGTTCTTC. The chain joins TRBV25-1 to TRBJ2-1; D uncertain. Germline CDR1 and CDR2: MGHDK and SYGVNS. V gave up 6 bases and J gave up 7 bases, with 19 bases separating them. The CDR3 is 15 amino acids. Full variable domain (missing parts from reference TRBV25-1 and TRBJ2-1): EADIYQTPRYLVIGTGKKITLECSQTMGHDKMYWYQQDPGMELHLIHYSYGVNSTEKGDLSSESTVSRIRTEHFPLTLESARPSHTSQYLCASSSGRTHRNEQFFGPGTRLTVL.

The J gene is TRBJ1-2, the V gene TRBV3-1 (or the pseudogene TRBV3-2), with 10 bases lining up with TRBD1. The germline V gene has CDR1 LGHDT and CDR2 YNNKEL (reference sequence). V gave up 0 bases and J gave up 5 bases; unmatched junction bases: 9. This CDR3 region has 17 residues. CDR3 sequence reads: CASSQDTLTGGWYGYTF. CDR3 bases: TGTGCCAGCAGCCAAGATACCTTGACAGGGGGCTGGTATGGCTACACCTTC.

This sequence joins TRBV2 and TRBJ1-1; a weak D match, TRBD1 (6 bases). V shed 7 bases and J shed 1 base, with 13 bases lying between them. CDR3 length: 14 amino acids. Per germline, CDR1 SNHLY and CDR2 FYNNEI. The CDR3 nucleotides are TGTGCCAGCAATAGACTACAGGGGAACACTGAAGCTTTCTTT. Protein product: CASNRLQGNTEAFF.

V and J are TRBV5-1 and TRBJ2-4; TRBD1 might be the D (5 bases). This CDR3 comprises 18 residues. Between the trimmed V and J ends, which lost 4 bases and 0 bases, there was a span of 20 bases. Germline CDR1 SGHRS, CDR2 YFSETQ. The CDR3 sequence is CASSPDRPTTLAKNIQYF. The CDR3 bases are TGCGCCAGCAGCCCCGACAGACCAACAACATTAGCCAAAAACATTCAGTACTTC.

The chain recombines TRBV5-4 with TRBJ1-2, with 11 bases lining up with TRBD1. Germline V gives CDR1 SGHNT, CDR2 YYREEE (reference sequence). CDR3 length: 15 amino acids. Losses at the gene ends were 3 bases for V and 4 bases for J; bases not matched to a gene: 5. This CDR3 is CASSYWTGGSYGYTF. The CDR3 DNA reads as TGTGCCAGCAGCTACTGGACAGGGGGCTCCTATGGCTACACCTTC.

V is TRBV7-9 and J is TRBJ2-5, with D possibly TRBD1 on 6 matching bases. Germline CDR1 and CDR2: SEHNR and FQNEAQ (reference sequence). The CDR3 is 19 amino acids. Trimming stripped 0 bases from V and 2 bases from J, with 22 bases between. The CDR3 DNA follows: TGTGCCAGCAGCTTAGCCGGGTGGGGACACCAAAGGAGGCAAGAGACCCAGTACTTC. Its translation: CASSLAGWGHQRRQETQYF.

This clone has a single count. This chain connects TRBV19 to TRBJ2-2, with 9 nucleotides matching TRBD1. J gave up 1 base and V 11 bases, and 8 bases lay outside the gene matches. This CDR3 contains 15 residues. Germline-derived CDR1 and CDR2 are LNHDA and SQIVND (reference sequence). CDR3: CAAGTGRLNTGELFF. The CDR3 bases are TGTGCCGCCGGGACAGGGCGATTGAACACCGGGGAGCTGTTTTTT.

This chain uses TRBV5-1 with TRBJ1-2, with a possible D match to TRBD1 (5 bases). CDR1 SGHRS and CDR2 YFSETQ come from the germline V gene. Trimming stripped 4 bases from V and 4 bases from J, with 11 bases between. The CDR3 has 13 amino acids. This chain's CDR3 is CASSVQVGYGYTF. Written as DNA, the CDR3 is TGCGCCAGCAGCGTACAGGTGGGCTATGGCTACACCTTC.

This chain links TRBV6-1 with TRBJ2-1; 11 bases are shared with TRBD2. The CDR3 loop spans 16 amino acids. With 4 bases clipped from V and 7 bases from J, the junction kept 9 bases outside the gene matches. The germline V gene encodes CDR1 MNHNS and CDR2 SASEGT. CDR3 coding DNA: TGTGCCAGCAGTGTCATAGCGGGGGGGCCGGAGAATGAGCAGTTCTTC. Encoded protein: CASSVIAGGPENEQFF.